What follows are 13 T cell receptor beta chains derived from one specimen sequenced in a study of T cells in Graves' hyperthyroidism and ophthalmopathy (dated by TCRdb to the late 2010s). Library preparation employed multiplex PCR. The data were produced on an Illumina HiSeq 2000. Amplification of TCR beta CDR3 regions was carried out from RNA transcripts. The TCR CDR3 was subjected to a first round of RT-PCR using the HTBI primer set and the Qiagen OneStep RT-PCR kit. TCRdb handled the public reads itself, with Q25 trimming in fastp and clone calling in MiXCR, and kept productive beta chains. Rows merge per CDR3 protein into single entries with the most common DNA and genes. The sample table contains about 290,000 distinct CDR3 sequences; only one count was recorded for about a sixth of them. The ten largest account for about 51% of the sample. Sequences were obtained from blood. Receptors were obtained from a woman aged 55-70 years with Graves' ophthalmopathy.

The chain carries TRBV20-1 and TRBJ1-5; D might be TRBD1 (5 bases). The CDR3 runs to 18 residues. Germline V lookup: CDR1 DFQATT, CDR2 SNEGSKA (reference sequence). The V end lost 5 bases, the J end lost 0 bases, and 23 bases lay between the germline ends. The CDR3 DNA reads TGCAGTGCTCACTCCCCCGAACAGGCAGGTTATAGCAATCAGCCCCAGCATTTT. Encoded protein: CSAHSPEQAGYSNQPQHF.

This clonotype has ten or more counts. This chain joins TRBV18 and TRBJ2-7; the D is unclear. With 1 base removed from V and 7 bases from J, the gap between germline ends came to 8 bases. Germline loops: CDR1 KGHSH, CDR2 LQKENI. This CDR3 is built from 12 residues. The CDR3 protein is CASSPRIGEQYF. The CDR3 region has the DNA TGTGCCAGCTCACCACGTATAGGGGAGCAGTACTTC. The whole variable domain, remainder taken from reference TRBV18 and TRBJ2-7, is NAGVMQNPRHLVRRRGQEARLRCSPMKGHSHVYWYRQLPEEGLKFMVYLQKENIIDESGMPKERFSAEFPKEGPSILRIQQVVRGDSAAYFCASSPRIGEQYFGPGTRLTVT.

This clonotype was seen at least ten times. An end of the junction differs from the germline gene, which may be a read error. The chain's CDR3 is CASRLGGELTDTQYF. The CDR3, as DNA: TGTGCCAGCAGATTAGGCGGGGAACTCACAGATACGCAGTATTTT. This chain uses TRBV7-9 with TRBJ2-3, with TRBD2 as a possible D gene (6 bases). The CDR3 has 15 residues. The germline CDR1 and CDR2 sequences are SEHNR and FQNEAQ (reference sequence).

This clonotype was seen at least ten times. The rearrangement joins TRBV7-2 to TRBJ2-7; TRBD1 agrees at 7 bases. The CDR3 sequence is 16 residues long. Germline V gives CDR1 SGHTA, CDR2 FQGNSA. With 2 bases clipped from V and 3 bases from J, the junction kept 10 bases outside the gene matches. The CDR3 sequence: CASSLSPGQGVYEQYF. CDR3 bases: TGTGCCAGCAGCTTAAGTCCAGGTCAGGGGGTCTACGAGCAGTACTTC.

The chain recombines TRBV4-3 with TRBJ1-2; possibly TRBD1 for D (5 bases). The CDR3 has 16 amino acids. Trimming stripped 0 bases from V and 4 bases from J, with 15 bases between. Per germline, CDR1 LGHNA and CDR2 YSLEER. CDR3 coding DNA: TGCGCCAGCAGCCAAGAATTTAGGGACCGGGCCTATGGCTACACCTTC. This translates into CASSQEFRDRAYGYTF.

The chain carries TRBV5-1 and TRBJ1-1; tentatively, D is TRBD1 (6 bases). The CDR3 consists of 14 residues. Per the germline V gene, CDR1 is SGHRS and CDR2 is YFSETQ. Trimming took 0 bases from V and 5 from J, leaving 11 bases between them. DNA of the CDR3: TGCGCCAGCAGCTTGGACAGGGAGGGGACTGAAGCTTTCTTT. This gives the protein CASSLDREGTEAFF.

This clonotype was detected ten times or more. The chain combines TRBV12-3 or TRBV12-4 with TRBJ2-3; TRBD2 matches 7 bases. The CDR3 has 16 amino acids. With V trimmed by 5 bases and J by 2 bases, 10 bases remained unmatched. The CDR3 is CASSPLGGGVTDTQYF. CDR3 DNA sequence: TGTGCCAGCAGTCCTCTGGGGGGGGGGGTCACAGATACGCAGTATTTT.

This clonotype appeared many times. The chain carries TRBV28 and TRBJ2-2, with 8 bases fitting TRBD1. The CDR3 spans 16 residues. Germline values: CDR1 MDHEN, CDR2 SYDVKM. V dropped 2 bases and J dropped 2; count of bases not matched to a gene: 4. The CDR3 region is CASSLPGQANTGELFF. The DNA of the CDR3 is TGTGCCAGCAGTTTACCGGGACAGGCCAACACCGGGGAGCTGTTTTTT. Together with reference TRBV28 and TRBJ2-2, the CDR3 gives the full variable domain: DVKVTQSSRYLVKRTGEKVFLECVQDMDHENMFWYRQDPGLGLRLIYFSYDVKMKEKGDIPEGYSVSREKKERFSLILESASTNQTSMYLCASSLPGQANTGELFFGEGSRLTVL.

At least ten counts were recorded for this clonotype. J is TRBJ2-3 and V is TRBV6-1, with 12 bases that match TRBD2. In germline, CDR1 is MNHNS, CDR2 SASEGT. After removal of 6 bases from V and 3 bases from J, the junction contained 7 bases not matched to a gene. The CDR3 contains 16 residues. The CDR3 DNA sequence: TGTGCCAGCAGACTACTAGCGGGAGGTGGGACAGATACGCAGTATTTT. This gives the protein CASRLLAGGGTDTQYF.

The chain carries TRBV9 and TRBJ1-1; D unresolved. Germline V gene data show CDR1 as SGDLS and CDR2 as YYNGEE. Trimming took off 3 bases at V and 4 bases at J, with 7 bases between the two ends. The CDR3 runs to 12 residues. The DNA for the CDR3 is TGTGCCAGCAGCGGACCAAGCACTGAAGCTTTCTTT. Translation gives CASSGPSTEAFF.

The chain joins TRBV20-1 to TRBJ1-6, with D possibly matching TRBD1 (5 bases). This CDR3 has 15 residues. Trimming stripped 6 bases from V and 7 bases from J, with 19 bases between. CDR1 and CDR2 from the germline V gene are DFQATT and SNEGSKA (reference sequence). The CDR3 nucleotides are TGCAGTGCCTCCCCCCGGGGGGGATTCAATTCACCCCTCCACTTT. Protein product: CSASPRGGFNSPLHF.

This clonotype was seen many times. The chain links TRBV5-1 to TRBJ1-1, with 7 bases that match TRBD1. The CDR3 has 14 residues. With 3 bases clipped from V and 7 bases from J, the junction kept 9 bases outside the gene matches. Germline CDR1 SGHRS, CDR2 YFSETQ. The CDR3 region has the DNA TGCGCCAGCAGCTCGGACAGGACCGCCCTTGAAGCTTTCTTT. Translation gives CASSSDRTALEAFF.

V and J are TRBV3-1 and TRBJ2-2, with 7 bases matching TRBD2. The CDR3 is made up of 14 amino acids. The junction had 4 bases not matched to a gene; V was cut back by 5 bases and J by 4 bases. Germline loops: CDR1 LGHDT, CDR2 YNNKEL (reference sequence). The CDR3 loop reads CASSRDYSTGELFF. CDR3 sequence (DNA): TGTGCCAGCAGCAGGGACTATTCCACCGGGGAGCTGTTTTTT.